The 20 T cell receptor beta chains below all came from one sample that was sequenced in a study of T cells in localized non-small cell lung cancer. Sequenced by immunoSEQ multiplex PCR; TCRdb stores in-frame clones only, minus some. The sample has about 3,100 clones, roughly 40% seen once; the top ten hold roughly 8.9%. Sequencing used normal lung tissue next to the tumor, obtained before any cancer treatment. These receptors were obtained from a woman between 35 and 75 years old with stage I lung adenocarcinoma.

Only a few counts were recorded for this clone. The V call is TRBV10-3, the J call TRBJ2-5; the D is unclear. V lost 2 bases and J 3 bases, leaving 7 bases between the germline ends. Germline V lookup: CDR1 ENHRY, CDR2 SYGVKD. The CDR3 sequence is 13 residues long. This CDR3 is CAISERVEETQYF. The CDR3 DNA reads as TGTGCCATCAGTGAGAGGGTAGAAGAGACCCAGTACTTC.

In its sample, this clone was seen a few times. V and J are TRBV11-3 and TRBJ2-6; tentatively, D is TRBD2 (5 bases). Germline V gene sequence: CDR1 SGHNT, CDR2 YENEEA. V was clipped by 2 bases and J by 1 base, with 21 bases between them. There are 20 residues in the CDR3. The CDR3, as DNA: TGTGCCAGCAGCTTATCGGGGAGTCTTCCGTTTTGGTCTGGGGCCAACGTCCTGACTTTC. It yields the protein CASSLSGSLPFWSGANVLTF.

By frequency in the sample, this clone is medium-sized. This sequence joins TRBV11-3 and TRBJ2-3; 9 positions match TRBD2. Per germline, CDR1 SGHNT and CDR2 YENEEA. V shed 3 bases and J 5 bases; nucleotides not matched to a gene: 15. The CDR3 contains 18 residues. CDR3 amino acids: CASSFPPFSGRGVDTQYF. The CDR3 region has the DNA TGTGCCAGCAGCTTTCCACCCTTTAGCGGGAGAGGGGTAGATACGCAGTATTTT.

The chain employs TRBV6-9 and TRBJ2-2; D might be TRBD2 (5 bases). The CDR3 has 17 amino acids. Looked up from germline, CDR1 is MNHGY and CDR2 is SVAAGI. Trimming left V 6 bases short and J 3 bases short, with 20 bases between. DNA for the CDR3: TGTGCCAGCAGGGTCCTAAGAGGTCGGGATTACACCGGGGAGCTGTTTTTT. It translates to CASRVLRGRDYTGELFF.

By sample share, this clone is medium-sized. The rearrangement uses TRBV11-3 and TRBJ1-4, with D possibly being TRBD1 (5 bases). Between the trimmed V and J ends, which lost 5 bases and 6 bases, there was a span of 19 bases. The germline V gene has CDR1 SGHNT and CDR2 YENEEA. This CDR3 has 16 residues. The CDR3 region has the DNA TGTGCCAGCAGCCAAGTGGAAGGGACCGGGGATGAAAAACTGTTTTTT. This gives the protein CASSQVEGTGDEKLFF.

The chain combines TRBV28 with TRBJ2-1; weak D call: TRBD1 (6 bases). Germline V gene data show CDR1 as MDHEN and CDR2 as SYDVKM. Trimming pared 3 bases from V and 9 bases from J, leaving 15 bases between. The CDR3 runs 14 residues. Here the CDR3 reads CASSLVTGFVEQFF. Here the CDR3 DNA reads TGTGCCAGCAGTTTGGTTACAGGGTTTGTTGAGCAGTTCTTC.

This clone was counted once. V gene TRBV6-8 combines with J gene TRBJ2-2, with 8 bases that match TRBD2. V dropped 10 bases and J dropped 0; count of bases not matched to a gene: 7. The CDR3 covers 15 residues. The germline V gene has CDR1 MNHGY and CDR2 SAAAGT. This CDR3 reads CAIGPGLANTGELFF. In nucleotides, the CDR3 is TGTGCCATCGGACCGGGACTAGCGAACACCGGGGAGCTGTTTTTT.

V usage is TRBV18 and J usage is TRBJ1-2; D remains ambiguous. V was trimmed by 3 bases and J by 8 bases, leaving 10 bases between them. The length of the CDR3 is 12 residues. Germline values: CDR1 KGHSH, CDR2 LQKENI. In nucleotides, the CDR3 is TGTGCCAGCTCACCGACATCCCTAGGCTACACCTTC. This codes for CASSPTSLGYTF.

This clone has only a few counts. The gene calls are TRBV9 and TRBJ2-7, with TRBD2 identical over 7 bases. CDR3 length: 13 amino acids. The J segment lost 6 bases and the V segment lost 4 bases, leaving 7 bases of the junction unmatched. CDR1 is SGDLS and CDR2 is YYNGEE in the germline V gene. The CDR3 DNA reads TGTGCCAGCAGCTTTACTAGCGATTCCGAGCAGTACTTC. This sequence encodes CASSFTSDSEQYF. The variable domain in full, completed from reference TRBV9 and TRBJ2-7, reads DSGVTQTPKHLITATGQRVTLRCSPRSGDLSVYWYQQSLDQGLQFLIQYYNGEERAKGNILERFSAQQFPDLHSELNLSSLELGDSALYFCASSFTSDSEQYFGPGTRLTVT.

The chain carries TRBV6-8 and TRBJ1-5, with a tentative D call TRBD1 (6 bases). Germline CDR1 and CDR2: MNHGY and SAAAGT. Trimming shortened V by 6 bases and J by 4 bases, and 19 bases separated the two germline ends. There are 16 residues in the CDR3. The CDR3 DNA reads TGTGCCAGCAGGGAGGGGTTCGGGAGGGGGAATCAGCCCCAGCATTTT. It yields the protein CASREGFGRGNQPQHF.

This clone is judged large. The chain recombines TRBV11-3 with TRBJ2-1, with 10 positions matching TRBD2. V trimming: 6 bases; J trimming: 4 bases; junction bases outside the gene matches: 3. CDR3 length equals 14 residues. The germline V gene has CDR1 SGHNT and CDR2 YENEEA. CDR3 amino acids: CASSPSGGYNEQFF. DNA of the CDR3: TGTGCCAGCAGTCCTAGCGGGGGTTACAATGAGCAGTTCTTC.

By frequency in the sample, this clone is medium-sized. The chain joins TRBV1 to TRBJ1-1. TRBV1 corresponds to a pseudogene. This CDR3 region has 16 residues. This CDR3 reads CASSPRDISRNTEAFF. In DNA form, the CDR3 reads TGCGCCAGCAGCCCGCGGGACATCAGTCGAAACACTGAAGCTTTCTTT.

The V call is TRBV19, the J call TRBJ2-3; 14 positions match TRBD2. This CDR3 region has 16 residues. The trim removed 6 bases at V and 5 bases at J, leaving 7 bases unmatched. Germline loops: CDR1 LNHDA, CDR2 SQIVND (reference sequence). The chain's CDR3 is CASRYGTSGSGDTQYF. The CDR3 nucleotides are TGTGCCAGTAGATACGGGACTAGCGGGAGCGGAGATACGCAGTATTTT.

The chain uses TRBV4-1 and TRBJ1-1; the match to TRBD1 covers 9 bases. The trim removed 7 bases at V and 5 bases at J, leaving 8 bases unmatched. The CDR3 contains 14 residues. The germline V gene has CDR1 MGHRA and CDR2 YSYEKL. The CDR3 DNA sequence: TGCGCCAGCAACTCACAGGGGGCGCTTACTGAAGCTTTCTTT. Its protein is CASNSQGALTEAFF.

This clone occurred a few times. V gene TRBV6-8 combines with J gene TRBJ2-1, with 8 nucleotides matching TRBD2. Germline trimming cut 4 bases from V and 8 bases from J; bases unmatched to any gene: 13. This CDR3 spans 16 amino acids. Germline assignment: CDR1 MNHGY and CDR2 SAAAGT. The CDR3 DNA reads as TGTGCCAGCAGTTCCCTCGCAGCGGGAGTCAAGGATGAGCAGTTCTTC. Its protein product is CASSSLAAGVKDEQFF.

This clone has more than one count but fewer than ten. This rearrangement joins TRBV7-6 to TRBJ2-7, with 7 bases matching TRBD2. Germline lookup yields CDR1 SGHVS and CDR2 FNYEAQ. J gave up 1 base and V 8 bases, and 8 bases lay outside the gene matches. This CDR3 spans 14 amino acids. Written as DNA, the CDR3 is TGTGCCAGCCTGGCTAGCGGCGCTTCCTACGAGCAGTACTTC. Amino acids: CASLASGASYEQYF.

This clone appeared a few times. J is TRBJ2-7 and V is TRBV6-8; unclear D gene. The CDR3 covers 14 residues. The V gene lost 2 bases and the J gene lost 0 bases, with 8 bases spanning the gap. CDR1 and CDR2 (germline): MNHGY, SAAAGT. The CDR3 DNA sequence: TGTGCCAGCAGTTACCCCCTTCACTCCTACGAGCAGTACTTC. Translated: CASSYPLHSYEQYF.

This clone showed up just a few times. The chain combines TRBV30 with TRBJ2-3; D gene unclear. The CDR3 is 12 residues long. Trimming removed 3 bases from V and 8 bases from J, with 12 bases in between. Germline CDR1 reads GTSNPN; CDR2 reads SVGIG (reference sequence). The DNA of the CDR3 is TGTGCCTGGAGCGTGGTTAGGAGTACGCAGTATTTT. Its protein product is CAWSVVRSTQYF. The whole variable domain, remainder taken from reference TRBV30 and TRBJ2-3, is SQTIHQWPATLVQPVGSPLSLECTVEGTSNPNLYWYRQAAGRGLQLLFYSVGIGQISSEVPQNLSASRPQDRQFILSSKKLLLSDSGFYLCAWSVVRSTQYFGPGTRLTVL.

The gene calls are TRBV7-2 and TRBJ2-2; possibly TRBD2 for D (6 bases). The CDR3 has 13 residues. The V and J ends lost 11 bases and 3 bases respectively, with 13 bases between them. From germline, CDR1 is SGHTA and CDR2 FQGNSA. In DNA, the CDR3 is TGTGCCGGAGGGAGATACGACACCGGGGAGCTGTTTTTT. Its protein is CAGGRYDTGELFF.

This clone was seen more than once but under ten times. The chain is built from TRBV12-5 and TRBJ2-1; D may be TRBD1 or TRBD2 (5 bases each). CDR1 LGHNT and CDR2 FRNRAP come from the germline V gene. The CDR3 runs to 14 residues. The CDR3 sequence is CASTGTADYNEQFF. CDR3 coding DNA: TGTGCCAGCACCGGGACGGCGGACTACAATGAGCAGTTCTTC.